This record concerns one T cell receptor (beta chain) sequence. Its target is unknown. Profiled with immunoSEQ multiplex PCR; TCRdb holds only in-frame clones, not every one. The profile shows around 220,000 clones, 75% to 90% of them singletons. There are 11 residues in the CDR3. CDR1 is SQVTM and CDR2 is ANQGSEA in the germline V gene. The ends were cut back, 4 bases at V and 3 bases at J, with 7 bases in the middle. This entry comes from a study of cytomegalovirus exposure and HLA in healthy donors. Study observations and caveats: Testing in vitro showed three CMV-associated chains specific for CMV antigens. Some public TCRs appeared in many individuals, while most sequences were rare. The study flagged about 160 TCR beta chains as cytomegalovirus-associated.

Material: PBMCs. The rearrangement joins TRBV29-1 to TRBJ2-7; no firm D call. This sequence was found in a woman in her twenties or thirties in good health and CMV-seropositive. CDR3 loop: CSVGRYYEQYF. In DNA, the CDR3 is TGCAGCGTTGGCCGGTACTACGAGCAGTACTTC.